The 13 T cell receptor beta chains presented below share a single source sample, sequenced in a study of blood T cells in healthy people across ages. The second PCR ran about 7 to 12 cycles with a sample-barcoded 5' primer and J-beta primers. TCRdb called the 5' RACE reads again in MiXCR, with one record for every CDR3 protein. The sample includes 870,000 or so distinct CDR3 sequences, 25% to 30% seen only once; the top ten take 15% to 20%. Sequenced input: blood. The receptors originated from an elderly woman in good health.

On this clonotype itself: The junction and the germline gene differ at one end; a read error may be behind it. V gene TRBV7-2 combines with J gene TRBJ2-1; 7 bases line up with TRBD2. This CDR3 is built from 14 residues. In germline, CDR1 is SGHTA, CDR2 FQGNSA. The CDR3 bases are TGCGCCGGCAGCTTAGCTTTGCGGGGGAATGAGCAGTTCTTC. Protein product: CAGSLALRGNEQFF.

The chain is built from TRBV5-1 and TRBJ2-3, with 10 bases fitting TRBD2. The J segment lost 4 bases and the V segment lost 4 bases, leaving 12 bases of the junction unmatched. The CDR3 covers 17 residues. The germline V gene has CDR1 SGHRS and CDR2 YFSETQ. The chain's CDR3 is CASSPLHSGGSSDTQYF. The CDR3 DNA reads as TGCGCCAGCAGCCCTTTACATAGCGGGGGGTCGTCAGATACGCAGTATTTT.

In its sample, this clonotype was seen many times. The chain joins TRBV6-2 or TRBV6-3 to TRBJ2-5, with D possibly TRBD2 on 5 matching bases. Per germline, CDR1 MNHEY and CDR2 SVGEGT. This CDR3 contains 14 residues. Deletions cut 2 bases from V and 2 bases from J, with 9 bases between. The DNA of the CDR3 is TGTGCCAGCAGTTACACGGACTGGCAAGAGACCCAGTACTTC. This gives the protein CASSYTDWQETQYF.

The genes are TRBV14 and TRBJ2-3, with TRBD2 identical over 12 bases. From germline, CDR1 is SGHDN and CDR2 FVKESK. V lost 0 bases to trimming and J lost 6 bases; unmatched junction nucleotides: 7. The CDR3 is 17 residues long. The CDR3 here is CASSQDRGLAGLDTQYF. The CDR3 DNA follows: TGTGCCAGCAGCCAAGATCGAGGACTAGCGGGACTTGATACGCAGTATTTT.

The V and J genes are TRBV6-2 or TRBV6-3 and TRBJ1-1; no firm D call. The CDR3 sequence is 14 residues long. Trimming took 5 bases from V and 5 from J, leaving 15 bases between them. Germline V gene sequence: CDR1 MNHEY, CDR2 SVGEGT. The CDR3 protein is CASSPDPSGTEAFF. The CDR3 DNA follows: TGTGCCAGCAGTCCCGACCCGTCGGGGACTGAAGCTTTCTTT.

Worth noting for this clonotype: A read error may be the cause here, since a much bigger clone is one base away. The chain has TRBV20-1 and TRBJ2-7; unclear D gene. The CDR3 consists of 13 residues. V lost 2 bases and J lost 3, with 11 bases in between. The germline V gene has CDR1 DFQATT and CDR2 SNEGSKA (reference sequence). CDR3 loop: CSARSPTLYEQYF. DNA for the CDR3: TGCAGTGCTAGATCCCCTACCCTCTACGAGCAGTACTTC.

The chain combines TRBV20-1 with TRBJ2-1, with TRBD2 matching over 11 bases. Germline values: CDR1 DFQATT, CDR2 SNEGSKA (reference sequence). V was clipped by 3 bases and J by 7 bases; unmatched bases: 5. This CDR3 comprises 14 residues. In nucleotides, the CDR3 is TGCAGTGCTAGCGGGACTAGCGGTCTGAATGAGCAGTTCTTC. Translated: CSASGTSGLNEQFF.

This clonotype showed up many times. The rearrangement uses TRBV3-1 and TRBJ1-1, with 8 bases identical to TRBD1. Trimming at V came to 6 bases and at J to 1 base, leaving 1 base not matched to a gene. This CDR3 comprises 13 residues. CDR1 LGHDT and CDR2 YNNKEL come from the germline V gene (reference sequence). The chain's CDR3 is CASSQGANTEAFF. In DNA form, the CDR3 reads TGTGCCAGCAGTCAGGGGGCGAACACTGAAGCTTTCTTT. The entire variable domain, with the rest obtained from reference TRBV3-1 and TRBJ1-1, is as follows: DTAVSQTPKYLVTQMGNDKSIKCEQNLGHDTMYWYKQDSKKFLKIMFSYNNKELIINETVPNRFSPKSPDKAHLNLHINSLELGDSAVYFCASSQGANTEAFFGQGTRLTVV.

Of note for this clonotype: A much larger clone differs by one base, so this may be a read error. The DNA for the CDR3 is TGTACCAGCAGCGACGCAAGTCGCGGTAATTCACCCCTCCACTTT. Its protein is CTSSDASRGNSPLHF. This chain connects TRBV7-9 to TRBJ1-6; D call uncertain. Germline V CDR1 and CDR2: SEHNR, FQNEAQ (reference sequence). The CDR3 is 15 amino acids.

This clonotype was seen only a few times. The chain carries TRBV5-1 and TRBJ1-1; TRBD1 aligns across 9 bases. Per germline, CDR1 SGHRS and CDR2 YFSETQ. V shed 4 bases, J shed 4 bases, and the junction held 8 bases outside the gene matches. This CDR3 has 15 amino acids. CDR3 amino acids: CASSRQTTGGTEAFF. CDR3 DNA: TGCGCCAGCAGCCGACAGACGACAGGGGGCACTGAAGCTTTCTTT. Variable domain in full (rest from reference TRBV5-1 and TRBJ1-1): KAGVTQTPRYLIKTRGQQVTLSCSPISGHRSVSWYQQTPGQGLQFLFEYFSETQRNKGNFPGRFSGRQFSNSRSEMNVSTLELGDSALYLCASSRQTTGGTEAFFGQGTRLTVV.

In this sample, this clonotype turned up many times. This chain connects TRBV7-2 to TRBJ2-3; tentative D call: TRBD2 (7 bases). Germline V gene data show CDR1 as SGHTA and CDR2 as FQGNSA. Trimming left V 5 bases short and J 8 bases short, with 26 bases between. This CDR3 is built from 17 residues. The CDR3 DNA follows: TGTGCCAGCAGCCCCGGAGGGGGGGGAGGAAGTAAAGGTACGCAGTATTTT. Encoded protein: CASSPGGGGGSKGTQYF.

This clonotype was counted at least ten times. The chain uses TRBV3-1 and TRBJ1-2; maybe TRBD1 (5 bases). The CDR3 loop spans 14 amino acids. V was trimmed by 2 bases and J by 5 bases, leaving 12 bases between them. Germline V gene lookup returns CDR1 LGHDT and CDR2 YNNKEL (reference sequence). The CDR3: CASSQRGGKYGYTF. As DNA, the CDR3 is TGTGCCAGCAGCCAACGCGGGGGAAAATATGGCTACACCTTC. The whole variable domain, filled in from reference TRBV3-1 and TRBJ1-2, reads DTAVSQTPKYLVTQMGNDKSIKCEQNLGHDTMYWYKQDSKKFLKIMFSYNNKELIINETVPNRFSPKSPDKAHLNLHINSLELGDSAVYFCASSQRGGKYGYTFGSGTRLTVV.

The sample holds many counts of this clonotype. The V call is TRBV7-6, the J call TRBJ2-5; D possibly matches TRBD1 or TRBD2 (5 bases each). V was pared by 0 bases and J by 5 bases, with 13 bases between. CDR1 is SGHVS, CDR2 FNYEAQ, per germline. The CDR3 is 15 amino acids. Here the CDR3 reads CASSLAPGRGETQYF. The CDR3 DNA is TGTGCCAGCAGCTTAGCCCCGGGACGAGGGGAGACCCAGTACTTC.